This TCR beta chain was profiled in a study of beta chain features in type 1 diabetes (dated by TCRdb to 2016 to 2018). Some background on the complete study: Mean age, gender distribution, total cell number and subset yield were not different between patients and healthy donors. A total of approximately 100 million sorted cells were examined across all samples, and the number of cells per subset was strongly correlated with RNA yield. The study compared the TCRB repertoires of sorted circulating CD4+ T cell subsets in recently diagnosed type 1 diabetes patients with those in matched healthy donors. Whereas all 30 or so donors provided naive and central memory subsets, regulatory and stem cell-like memory subsets were isolated from just 8 patients and about 8 healthy donors. General findings and caveats noted by the study authors: Type 1 diabetes patients showed a moderate but significant shortening of TCRB CDR3 length in all four CD4+ subsets. Naive, central memory and regulatory TCRB repertoires appeared to be more alike among patients than among healthy donors. At VDJ recombination sites, type 1 diabetes patients had fewer insertions and more deleted nucleotides, which implies abnormalities in thymic rearrangement. HLA sub-analyses involved small numbers of individuals, so any influence of HLA type on TCRB rearrangement remained unresolved. PCR may preferentially amplify shorter templates, but because patient and control samples were amplified and corrected together, any resulting skew would affect both groups equally. Sequencing cDNA rather than genomic DNA could over-represent highly expressing activated cells, although activation and CD3 levels did not differ between groups.

This clone was seen more than once but under ten times. Which antigen it targets is not known. Qualities for individual bases were not recorded, and no much larger clone is one base off. From each donor, a single peripheral blood sample of about 100 mL on average was drawn into heparinised tubes. Naive, central memory, regulatory and stem cell-like memory CD4+ T cells were sorted on a BD FACSAria II using a panel including CD45RO, CCR7, CD25, CD127, CD95 and CD27. Purity was above 95% for every sorted population. PBMCs were isolated immediately by Lymphoprep density gradient centrifugation and stained directly without culture. So that batch effects would be minimized, each experiment stained and sorted samples in pairs, pairing one healthy donor with one patient. The High Capacity cDNA Reverse Transcription Kit was used to reverse transcribe all of the isolated RNA, meaning that expressed TCRB transcripts were what got sequenced. Deep immunoSEQ sequencing was applied to naive, central memory and regulatory T cell samples, giving an average of about 3.4 million total reads per sample. Sorted cells were lysed in RLT buffer, and RNA was extracted using DNase-treated RNeasy Micro or Mini kits according to cell number. Each cell subset was processed separately to prevent cross-contamination, with patient and healthy donor samples processed together. TCRB sequences were amplified from cDNA with the immunoSEQ multiplex PCR, producing 87-bp fragments spanning the CDR3 region. Amplicons were sequenced on the Illumina HiSeq platform. The original pipeline was this. Synthetic template baselines were used to correct PCR bias computationally, reads within Hamming distance 2 were collapsed together, and singletons that could not be merged were discarded. Reads were aligned to IMGT to assign V, D and J genes, CDR3 length, and insertions or deletions at six rearrangement sites. Within each subset, clonotype counts were normalized to the number of sorted cells before true diversity and Gini coefficients were calculated with the tcR R package. Repertoire sharing was quantified using the overlap coefficient calculated on TCRB nucleotide sequences. As a proxy for the pre-selection repertoire, out-of-frame TCRB sequences from naive cells were analyzed. This immuneACCESS table, as held by TCRdb, lists in-frame sequences with V and J called but not all clones. Of the missing ones, under half trace to an unresolved V gene in checked studies; the others have no known cause. That table supplies the V and J calls and clone size; D and trimming were determined from the DNA. This sample lists about 660,000 clones; more than 13% were detected once. The top ten clonotypes cover 0.03% to 0.045% of the sample.

Taken from cysteine to phenylalanine, the CDR3 has 15 residues. The kept DNA is CDR3 alone, 45 bases in frame from the first base. V lost 1 base and J lost 2 bases; the stretch between them is 13 bases long. CDR1 SGHDT and CDR2 YYEEEE are derived from the germline V gene. Recombination linked TRBV5-6 to TRBJ2-7; the D gene is possibly TRBD1 or TRBD2, with 5 bases matching each. The sequenced sample was naive CD4+ T cells from blood. Taken with the paper, the label for cell subset or site translates to: true naive CD4+ T cells. The receptor's source is a man between 18 and 35 years old with type 1 diabetes. Here is the DNA: TGTGCCAGCAGCTTGCCACGGGACGAGACCTACGAGCAGTACTTC. Its protein product is CASSLPRDETYEQYF. Supplemented by the reference TRBV5-6 and TRBJ2-7 proteins around the CDR3, the complete variable domain is DAGVTQSPTHLIKTRGQQVTLRCSPKSGHDTVSWYQQALGQGPQFIFQYYEEEERQRGNFPDRFSGHQFPNYSSELNVNALLLGDSALYLCASSLPRDETYEQYFGPGTRLTVT.